Here is one TCR beta chain with its context. These data come from a study of blood T cell repertoires in COVID-19. This CDR3 is 15 amino acids long. CDR1 is LNHNV, CDR2 YYDKDF, per germline (reference sequence). The V and J ends lost 5 bases and 3 bases respectively, with 11 bases between them. Libraries were prepared by immunoSEQ multiplex PCR; TCRdb keeps only in-frame clonotypes and omits some of them. This sample has about 190,000 clones, with under 85% found just once. The chain joins TRBV15 to TRBJ1-6; possibly TRBD1 for D (6 bases). The receptor was isolated from a man between 60 and 70 years old with active or convalescent COVID-19. Sequencing was carried out using peripheral blood. The CDR3 loop reads CATSRRDNYNSPLHF. CDR3 in DNA: TGTGCCACCAGCCGCCGGGACAACTATAATTCACCCCTCCACTTT.